The 26 T cell receptor beta chains presented below share a single source sample, sequenced in a study of CD8 T cells in Susac syndrome. With random hexamers, reverse transcription was performed on about 0.5 to 1 ug of RNA. TCRdb re-called the immunoSEQ multiplex PCR reads with MiXCR, one entry per CDR3 protein. The repertoire holds roughly 170,000 distinct CDR3 sequences, 90% to 95% seen once, with more than 0.08% in the top ten. Sequenced input: CD4+ T cells from PBMCs. Receptor source: a human donor with multiple sclerosis.

The chain recombines TRBV3-1 with TRBJ2-7; weak D call: TRBD2 (6 bases). CDR1 LGHDT and CDR2 YNNKEL come from the germline V gene (reference sequence). This CDR3 is 17 amino acids long. The V end lost 0 bases, the J end lost 7 bases, and 22 bases lay between the germline ends. The CDR3 nucleotides are TGTGCCAGCAGCCAAGACCTCGGCCGCCCATCGGCGGGGGAGCAGTACTTC. Translation gives CASSQDLGRPSAGEQYF.

The chain joins TRBV5-4 to TRBJ2-3, with D possibly TRBD2 on 6 matching bases. The CDR3 loop spans 15 amino acids. Trimming cost V 4 bases and J 5 bases, with 17 bases left between them. Germline-derived CDR1 and CDR2 are SGHNT and YYREEE (reference sequence). In DNA form, the CDR3 reads TGTGCCAGCAGCCTCATTCGGGGGTCGCGAGATACGCAGTATTTT. It yields the protein CASSLIRGSRDTQYF.

The rearrangement uses TRBV5-6 and TRBJ2-1; 11 bases line up with TRBD1. Germline V CDR1 and CDR2: SGHDT, YYEEEE. The CDR3 extends over 15 amino acids. Losses at the gene ends were 8 bases for V and 8 bases for J; bases not matched to a gene: 12. In DNA form, the CDR3 reads TGTGCCAGTACTATTCCGGGACAGGGGGGGGATGAGCAGTTCTTC. Amino acid sequence: CASTIPGQGGDEQFF. The full variable domain, its missing parts supplied by reference TRBV5-6 and TRBJ2-1, is DAGVTQSPTHLIKTRGQQVTLRCSPKSGHDTVSWYQQALGQGPQFIFQYYEEEERQRGNFPDRFSGHQFPNYSSELNVNALLLGDSALYLCASTIPGQGGDEQFFGPGTRLTVL.

The chain uses TRBV6-1 and TRBJ1-1, with a possible D match to TRBD1 (5 bases). The CDR3 covers 15 residues. Germline CDR1 reads MNHNS; CDR2 reads SASEGT. The V and J ends lost 6 bases and 1 base respectively, with 15 bases between them. The CDR3 is CASSPVGTGNTEAFF. In DNA form, the CDR3 reads TGTGCCAGCAGCCCCGTCGGGACGGGGAACACTGAAGCTTTCTTT.

This chain uses TRBV11-1 with TRBJ1-2, with TRBD1 matching 8 bases. The V gene end was trimmed by 7 bases and the J gene end by 7 bases; junction bases not matched to a gene: 14. Germline values: CDR1 SGHAT, CDR2 FQDESV (reference sequence). CDR3 length: 15 residues. CDR3 region: CASIPGQATLGGYTF. CDR3 DNA sequence: TGTGCCAGCATCCCGGGACAGGCGACTCTGGGTGGCTACACCTTC.

The chain is built from TRBV19 and TRBJ2-1; TRBD2 matches at 15 bases. This CDR3 contains 14 residues. Germline CDR1 is LNHDA and CDR2 is SQIVND (reference sequence). V lost 6 bases, J lost 7 bases, and 1 base stayed unmatched. The CDR3 is CASRGLAGGNEQFF. The CDR3 DNA reads TGTGCCAGTAGGGGACTAGCGGGAGGTAATGAGCAGTTCTTC.

The chain uses TRBV20-1 and TRBJ2-2, with D possibly being TRBD2 (6 bases). Germline CDR1 DFQATT, CDR2 SNEGSKA (reference sequence). Trimming cost V 3 bases and J 2 bases, with 10 bases left between them. This CDR3 has 14 amino acids. CDR3 in amino acids: CSASGTPNTGELFF. The CDR3, as DNA: TGCAGTGCTAGCGGGACTCCCAACACCGGGGAGCTGTTTTTT.

The rearrangement links TRBV19 to TRBJ1-2; D not certain. The CDR3 loop spans 13 amino acids. The germline V and J ends were trimmed by 3 bases and 2 bases, with 7 bases remaining between them. From germline, CDR1 is LNHDA and CDR2 SQIVND (reference sequence). The CDR3 reads CASSIEGNYGYTF. The CDR3 bases are TGTGCCAGTAGTATCGAAGGGAACTATGGCTACACCTTC.

The rearrangement uses TRBV20-1 and TRBJ2-7; 9 bases are a match to TRBD2. After removal of 3 bases from V and 6 bases from J, the junction contained 24 bases not matched to a gene. The CDR3 has 19 residues. Germline V gives CDR1 DFQATT, CDR2 SNEGSKA (reference sequence). The CDR3 DNA follows: TGCAGTGCTAGGAAAGCGCCCCCCCCGGGACTAGCTAGAGGTGGCGAGCAGTACTTC. Encoded protein: CSARKAPPPGLARGGEQYF.

This chain uses TRBV5-1 with TRBJ2-3; TRBD1 might be the D (5 bases). The CDR3 spans 15 residues. The V end lost 4 bases, the J end lost 0 bases, and 12 bases lay between the germline ends. The V gene's germline CDR1 is SGHRS and CDR2 YFSETQ. The CDR3 coding sequence is TGCGCCAGCAGCCCCGGACATACTAGCACAGATACGCAGTATTTT. It specifies CASSPGHTSTDTQYF.

V gene TRBV5-4 combines with J gene TRBJ2-4; D possibly matches TRBD1 or TRBD2 (5 bases each). Deletions cut 5 bases from V and 3 bases from J, with 12 bases between. Germline values: CDR1 SGHNT, CDR2 YYREEE (reference sequence). The CDR3 spans 14 residues. As DNA, the CDR3 is TGTGCCAGCAGGACCTTTGGGGGCAAAAACATTCAGTACTTC. Residues: CASRTFGGKNIQYF. Filled out from reference TRBV5-4 and TRBJ2-4, the complete variable domain reads ETGVTQSPTHLIKTRGQQVTLRCSSQSGHNTVSWYQQALGQGPQFIFQYYREEENGRGNFPPRFSGLQFPNYSSELNVNALELDDSALYLCASRTFGGKNIQYFGAGTRLSVL.

This rearrangement joins TRBV2 to TRBJ1-1, with D possibly matching TRBD1 (5 bases). Trimming took off 4 bases at V and 5 bases at J, with 14 bases between the two ends. The germline CDR1 and CDR2 sequences are SNHLY and FYNNEI. CDR3 length: 14 amino acids. The CDR3 region is CASSGGSRVTEAFF. CDR3 DNA sequence: TGTGCCAGCAGTGGGGGCTCCAGGGTGACTGAAGCTTTCTTT.

The rearrangement uses TRBV24-1 and TRBJ2-5, with D unresolved. In germline, CDR1 is KGHDR, CDR2 SFDVKD. Trimming shortened V by 0 bases and J by 5 bases, and 6 bases separated the two germline ends. This CDR3 spans 13 amino acids. This CDR3 is CATSDLVTETQYF. In nucleotides, the CDR3 is TGTGCCACCAGTGATTTGGTGACCGAGACCCAGTACTTC.

This sequence joins TRBV6-5 and TRBJ2-7; 8 nucleotides line up with TRBD1. Germline V gene data show CDR1 as MNHEY and CDR2 as SVGAGI. The CDR3 runs 14 residues. The V segment lost 4 bases and the J segment 7 bases; nucleotides outside the gene matches: 9. The CDR3 DNA reads as TGTGCCAGCAGTTCTGGACAGGGCCCGACGGAGCAGTACTTC. Protein product: CASSSGQGPTEQYF.

The V call is TRBV5-6, the J call TRBJ2-3; D remains ambiguous. V lost 4 bases and J lost 6, with 9 bases in between. Germline-derived CDR1 and CDR2 are SGHDT and YYEEEE. The CDR3 length is 12 residues. CDR3 nucleotide sequence: TGTGCCAGCAGCAACCTGGAGGATACGCAGTATTTT. Translated, it gives CASSNLEDTQYF.

This clonotype was seen once. The gene calls are TRBV4-3 and TRBJ1-4, with 7 bases matching TRBD1. Germline lookup yields CDR1 LGHNA and CDR2 YSLEER. The CDR3 length is 17 residues. The trim removed 0 bases at V and 8 bases at J, leaving 12 bases unmatched. CDR3 amino acids: CASSQDRGGGEGEKLFF. In DNA, the CDR3 is TGCGCCAGCAGCCAAGACCGGGGAGGGGGCGAAGGGGAAAAACTGTTTTTT.

The genes are TRBV5-1 and TRBJ2-1, with 7 bases matching TRBD2. V dropped 0 bases and J dropped 8; count of bases not matched to a gene: 8. From germline, CDR1 is SGHRS and CDR2 YFSETQ. The CDR3 runs 15 residues. The CDR3, as DNA: TGCGCCAGCAGCTTGGCGGGGGGTATATCCCATGAGCAGTTCTTC. Encoded protein: CASSLAGGISHEQFF.

This sequence joins TRBV7-9 and TRBJ1-3, with D possibly being TRBD1 (6 bases). V lost 2 bases and J 4 bases, leaving 12 bases between the germline ends. Germline loops: CDR1 SEHNR, CDR2 FQNEAQ (reference sequence). CDR3 length: 15 amino acids. The CDR3 protein is CASSLIRTAGNTIYF. The CDR3 DNA follows: TGTGCCAGCAGCTTAATTCGGACAGCAGGAAACACCATATATTTT. Looking up the rest from reference TRBV7-9 and TRBJ1-3 gives the full variable domain: DTGVSQNPRHKITKRGQNVTFRCDPISEHNRLYWYRQTLGQGPEFLTYFQNEAQLEKSRLLSDRFSAERPKGSFSTLEIQRTEQGDSAMYLCASSLIRTAGNTIYFGEGSWLTVV.

This chain uses TRBV4-1 with TRBJ1-1; 9 nucleotides align to TRBD1. The CDR3 is made up of 18 amino acids. The junction had 12 bases not matched to a gene; V was cut back by 3 bases and J by 1 base. From germline, CDR1 is MGHRA and CDR2 YSYEKL. The CDR3 is CASSQGPLTGQGNTEAFF. CDR3 nucleotides: TGCGCCAGCAGCCAGGGTCCCCTGACGGGACAGGGGAACACTGAAGCTTTCTTT.

The rearrangement links TRBV18 to TRBJ2-1, with D perhaps matching TRBD1 (5 bases). The V and J ends lost 3 bases and 6 bases respectively, with 9 bases between them. This CDR3 spans 13 amino acids. Looked up from germline, CDR1 is KGHSH and CDR2 is LQKENI. CDR3 in amino acids: CASSPDSFNEQFF. CDR3 DNA sequence: TGTGCCAGCTCACCTGACAGCTTCAATGAGCAGTTCTTC.

This chain links TRBV6-5 with TRBJ1-2; D call uncertain. Germline V gene lookup returns CDR1 MNHEY and CDR2 SVGAGI. V was pared by 4 bases and J by 8 bases, with 17 bases between. CDR3 length: 14 amino acids. The DNA of the CDR3 is TGTGCCAGCAGTTCCCCGGGCCTTGAGAGGGGCTACACCTTC. Translating it yields CASSSPGLERGYTF.

V and J are TRBV6-6 and TRBJ2-7, with TRBD2 matching 8 bases. The CDR3 runs 16 residues. Germline CDR1 MNHNY, CDR2 SVGAGI (reference sequence). J lost 1 base, V lost 3 bases, and 8 bases had no gene match. CDR3 sequence reads: CASSYRRGAQSYEQYF. CDR3 in DNA: TGTGCCAGCAGTTATAGGCGGGGGGCTCAATCCTACGAGCAGTACTTC.

CDR3 bases: TGTGCCAGCAGCTTGAAAGCGGGACATAACTACGAGCAGTACTTC. It yields the protein CASSLKAGHNYEQYF. The V call is TRBV7-6, the J call TRBJ2-7; D is perhaps TRBD2 (7 bases). CDR1 is SGHVS and CDR2 is FNYEAQ in the germline V gene. This CDR3 is 15 amino acids long. V lost 3 bases, J lost 3 bases, and 15 bases lay in between. Based on the CDR3 plus reference TRBV7-6 and TRBJ2-7, the full variable domain is GAGVSQSPRYKVTKRGQDVALRCDPISGHVSLYWYRQALGQGPEFLTYFNYEAQQDKSGLPNDRFSAERPEGSISTLTIQRTEQRDSAMYRCASSLKAGHNYEQYFGPGTRLTVT.

The genes are TRBV28 and TRBJ2-2; no clear D. The CDR3 extends over 15 amino acids. V was pared by 3 bases and J by 2 bases, with 10 bases between. Per germline, CDR1 MDHEN and CDR2 SYDVKM. CDR3 nucleotides: TGTGCCAGCAGTTTGCTCGGAACAAACACCGGGGAGCTGTTTTTT. It codes for CASSLLGTNTGELFF.

The CDR3 loop is CASRPDSLSYGYTF. CDR3 nucleotides: TGTGCCAGCAGACCCGACAGTTTATCCTATGGCTACACCTTC. This chain connects TRBV6-6 to TRBJ1-2, with D possibly being TRBD1 (5 bases). V was clipped by 6 bases and J by 4 bases, with 15 bases between them. CDR3 length: 14 amino acids. Looked up from germline, CDR1 is MNHNY and CDR2 is SVGAGI (reference sequence).

CDR3 loop: CASTLGRDGSYNEQFF. CDR3 DNA sequence: TGTGCCAGCACCCTGGGCCGGGACGGCTCCTACAATGAGCAGTTCTTC. V gene TRBV7-6 combines with J gene TRBJ2-1; D is tentatively TRBD1 or TRBD2 (5 bases each). V was trimmed by 7 bases and J by 0 bases, leaving 16 bases between them. Germline-derived CDR1 and CDR2 are SGHVS and FNYEAQ. The CDR3 is 16 amino acids.